These 20 T cell receptor beta chains were all obtained from the same sample, sequenced in a study of shared clonotypes between healthy human individuals. The repertoire was sequenced with immunoSEQ multiplex PCR; TCRdb's copy has only in-frame clones and lacks some. The table has 2 million to 2.5 million clones, approximately 94% seen once. Input material: naive CD4+ T cells sorted from blood. Sample subset: CD45RA+ positively selected. These receptors originate from a man aged 18-30 years in good health.

For this clone: This CDR3 is also generated by other DNA sequences in the sample. This chain links TRBV6-5 with TRBJ1-1; 7 bases are shared with TRBD1. From germline, CDR1 is MNHEY and CDR2 SVGAGI. Unmatched junction bases numbered 5, after V lost 0 bases and J lost 4 bases. There are 15 residues in the CDR3. The CDR3 DNA sequence: TGTGCCAGCAGTTACTCCCGACAGGGCCGCACTGAAGCTTTCTTT. This codes for CASSYSRQGRTEAFF.

A word on this clone: One end of the junction fails to match germline, which may point to a read error. The rearrangement joins TRBV7-7 to TRBJ2-1, with D hard to call. This CDR3 contains 13 residues. Germline CDR1 is SSHAT and CDR2 is FNYEAQ (reference sequence). This CDR3 reads CASSSGYYNEQFF. DNA for the CDR3: TGTGCTAGCAGCTCTGGCTACTACAATGAGCAGTTCTTC.

This chain connects TRBV5-1 to TRBJ2-3; possible D gene TRBD1, 5 bases. The CDR3 length is 16 residues. Germline V gene sequence: CDR1 SGHRS, CDR2 YFSETQ. The ends were cut back, 2 bases at V and 2 bases at J, with 15 bases in the middle. The CDR3 nucleotides are TGCGCCAGCAGCTTACAGGCCTCCGGGTTCACAGATACGCAGTATTTT. This sequence encodes CASSLQASGFTDTQYF.

The chain carries TRBV2 and TRBJ1-6; D might be TRBD1 (6 bases). With 6 bases removed from V and 10 bases from J, the gap between germline ends came to 19 bases. CDR3 size: 15 residues. Per germline, CDR1 SNHLY and CDR2 FYNNEI. The CDR3 coding sequence is TGTGCCAGCAGCGGAAAGGGGGGGGCGGAATCACCCCTCCACTTT. Translating gives CASSGKGGAESPLHF.

V and J are TRBV2 and TRBJ2-5; no clear D. V was shortened by 9 bases and J by 5 bases, with 16 bases between the two germline ends. Germline CDR1 SNHLY, CDR2 FYNNEI. This CDR3 has 13 residues. The CDR3 nucleotides read TGTGCCAGTCAGCCGGGTAGCAGCGAGACCCAGTACTTC. This gives the protein CASQPGSSETQYF.

CDR3 in amino acids: CASSSGTGKQPQHF. DNA of the CDR3: TGCGCCAGCAGCTCCGGGACAGGGAAACAGCCCCAGCATTTT. J is TRBJ1-5 and V is TRBV5-1; 9 bases are a match to TRBD1. V lost 3 bases, J lost 7 bases, and 5 bases stayed unmatched. CDR1 is SGHRS, CDR2 YFSETQ, per germline. This CDR3 has 14 residues. The whole variable domain, filled in from reference TRBV5-1 and TRBJ1-5, reads KAGVTQTPRYLIKTRGQQVTLSCSPISGHRSVSWYQQTPGQGLQFLFEYFSETQRNKGNFPGRFSGRQFSNSRSEMNVSTLELGDSALYLCASSSGTGKQPQHFGDGTRLSIL.

The J gene is TRBJ1-2, the V gene TRBV19, with D perhaps matching TRBD1 (5 bases). The CDR3 contains 14 residues. V shed 10 bases and J shed 4 bases, with 19 bases lying between them. Germline assignment: CDR1 LNHDA and CDR2 SQIVND (reference sequence). In nucleotides, the CDR3 is TGTGCCACGCGAGGTTCCGGGGCGCTCTATGGCTACACCTTC. It yields the protein CATRGSGALYGYTF.

This CDR3 reads CASSWYRGTAFF. CDR3 nucleotides: TGTGCCAGCAGCTGGTACAGGGGGACTGCTTTCTTT. The J gene is TRBJ1-1, the V gene TRBV5-8; 8 nucleotides line up with TRBD1. V trimming: 3 bases; J trimming: 11 bases; junction bases outside the gene matches: 6. Germline assignment: CDR1 SGHTS and CDR2 YDEGEE. The CDR3 sequence is 12 residues long. The full variable domain, in which reference TRBV5-8 and TRBJ1-1 provide the parts outside the CDR3, is EAGVTQSPTHLIKTRGQQATLRCSPISGHTSVYWYQQALGLGLQFLLWYDEGEERNRGNFPPRFSGRQFPNYSSELNVNALELEDSALYLCASSWYRGTAFFGQGTRLTVV.

The chain is built from TRBV6-5 and TRBJ2-5, with 7 bases fitting TRBD2. Trimming at V came to 7 bases and at J to 5 bases, leaving 10 bases not matched to a gene. The length of the CDR3 is 14 residues. CDR1 and CDR2 from the germline V gene are MNHEY and SVGAGI. CDR3 in amino acids: CASKRAGVGETQYF. The CDR3 nucleotides are TGTGCCAGCAAACGGGCGGGAGTGGGGGAGACCCAGTACTTC.

V is TRBV6-5 and J is TRBJ1-2; D remains ambiguous. This CDR3 comprises 16 residues. V was clipped by 2 bases and J by 0 bases, with 13 bases between them. Per the germline V gene, CDR1 is MNHEY and CDR2 is SVGAGI. In nucleotides, the CDR3 is TGTGCCAGCAGTTACGGTCGGTCTCTTGCTAACTATGGCTACACCTTC. Its translation is CASSYGRSLANYGYTF.

The genes are TRBV2 and TRBJ1-1; perhaps TRBD1 as D (6 bases). Trimming stripped 4 bases from V and 7 bases from J, with 10 bases between. Germline V gene data show CDR1 as SNHLY and CDR2 as FYNNEI. There are 12 residues in the CDR3. CDR3 region: CASSAGVSEAFF. In DNA form, the CDR3 reads TGTGCCAGCAGTGCAGGGGTGAGTGAAGCTTTCTTT.

J is TRBJ1-5 and V is TRBV6-1; 7 positions agree with TRBD1. The CDR3 has 15 amino acids. The germline V gene has CDR1 MNHNS and CDR2 SASEGT. V shed 8 bases, J shed 6 bases, and the junction held 13 bases outside the gene matches. The CDR3 loop reads CASSEGGLLGQPQHF. CDR3 nucleotides: TGTGCCAGCTCAGAAGGGGGCCTCCTCGGTCAGCCCCAGCATTTT.

J is TRBJ1-5 and V is TRBV19; D remains unclear. Per the germline V gene, CDR1 is LNHDA and CDR2 is SQIVND (reference sequence). V shed 7 bases and J shed 0 bases, with 13 bases lying between them. The CDR3 contains 15 residues. The CDR3 DNA follows: TGTGCCAGTATTGTCAGTACGGCTAGCAATCAGCCCCAGCATTTT. Translated, it gives CASIVSTASNQPQHF.

CDR3 coding DNA: TGTGCCTGGAGTCCCACCCAGAGGTCGGGTAGCGGGAGGGCCCCGAACACCGGGGAGCTGTTTTTT. Translating it yields CAWSPTQRSGSGRAPNTGELFF. This chain links TRBV30 with TRBJ2-2; TRBD2 matches 11 bases. CDR3 length equals 22 residues. The germline gives CDR1 GTSNPN, CDR2 SVGIG (reference sequence). Losses at the gene ends were 2 bases for V and 0 bases for J; bases not matched to a gene: 20.

The V and J genes are TRBV4-3 and TRBJ2-1, with 10 bases matching TRBD2. The germline gives CDR1 LGHNA, CDR2 YSLEER. The CDR3 is made up of 16 amino acids. The trim removed 5 bases at V and 4 bases at J, leaving 8 bases unmatched. This CDR3 is CASSVTGTSVYNEQFF. DNA of the CDR3: TGCGCCAGCAGCGTAACCGGGACTAGCGTTTACAATGAGCAGTTCTTC.

On this clone: This specimen includes other DNA sequences encoding the same CDR3. The J gene is TRBJ2-7, the V gene TRBV18; weak D call: TRBD2 (5 bases). This CDR3 comprises 12 residues. Between the trimmed V and J ends, which lost 3 bases and 2 bases, there was a span of 5 bases. Per germline, CDR1 KGHSH and CDR2 LQKENI. This CDR3 is CASSPGTYEQYF. CDR3 in DNA: TGTGCCAGCTCACCCGGGACCTACGAGCAGTACTTC.

This clone was detected only once. This chain links TRBV7-9 with TRBJ2-7, with D perhaps TRBD2 (5 bases). Germline lookup yields CDR1 SEHNR and CDR2 FQNEAQ (reference sequence). The length of the CDR3 is 14 residues. Deletions cut 2 bases from V and 1 base from J, with 9 bases between. The CDR3 DNA reads TGTGCCAGCAGCTTACTTCCGGGGTCCTACGAGCAGTACTTC. This gives the protein CASSLLPGSYEQYF.

V is TRBV5-6 and J is TRBJ2-7; D call uncertain. The CDR3 extends over 13 amino acids. The V gene's germline CDR1 is SGHDT and CDR2 YYEEEE. The V and J ends lost 6 bases and 7 bases respectively, with 17 bases between them. The CDR3 protein is CASTTLDIREQYF. Written as DNA, the CDR3 is TGTGCCAGCACCACTCTAGATATTAGGGAGCAGTACTTC.

The chain recombines TRBV28 with TRBJ1-2; D is undetermined. The CDR3 runs to 17 residues. Trimming shortened V by 5 bases and J by 0 bases, and 19 bases separated the two germline ends. Looked up from germline, CDR1 is MDHEN and CDR2 is SYDVKM. The CDR3 bases are TGTGCCAGCAGTCCCCTACACCTCGGACGGTCTAACTATGGCTACACCTTC. Translation gives CASSPLHLGRSNYGYTF.

For the CDR3, the DNA is TGTGCCAGTAGTCACGTGGGTGTTACAGATACGCAGTATTTT. This gives the protein CASSHVGVTDTQYF. V is TRBV19 and J is TRBJ2-3, with D unresolved. The CDR3 has 14 amino acids. Germline-derived CDR1 and CDR2 are LNHDA and SQIVND (reference sequence). V was clipped by 5 bases and J by 3 bases, with 12 bases between them.